Following are 11 T cell receptor beta chains from one sample sequenced in a study of cytomegalovirus exposure and HLA in healthy donors. PCR amplification relied on 60 Vbeta primers (plus 13 Jbeta primers). The data were produced by immunoSEQ multiplex PCR, yet TCRdb's version contains in-frame clones alone and is incomplete. The repertoire holds some 150,000 clones, with around 60% as singletons. The sequencing sample was made of PBMCs. The origin of the receptors is an older woman in good health and CMV-seropositive.

V is TRBV12-5 and J is TRBJ2-3, with 8 positions matching TRBD2. This CDR3 spans 14 amino acids. V lost 7 bases and J lost 5; bases outside the gene matches: 8. CDR1 LGHNT and CDR2 FRNRAP come from the germline V gene. This CDR3 reads CASALSGRGDTQYF. DNA for the CDR3: TGTGCTAGTGCCTTAAGCGGGAGAGGAGATACGCAGTATTTT.

The chain couples TRBV27 to TRBJ2-1; 13 nucleotides agree with TRBD2. Germline V gene sequence: CDR1 MNHEY, CDR2 SMNVEV (reference sequence). The length of the CDR3 is 17 residues. Germline trimming cut 5 bases from V and 7 bases from J; bases unmatched to any gene: 11. The CDR3 nucleotides are TGTGCCAGCAGTCCCCTCGAACTAGCGGGAGGGCGAAATGAGCAGTTCTTC. Amino acids: CASSPLELAGGRNEQFF.

The rearrangement links TRBV5-1 to TRBJ2-3, with 9 nucleotides matching TRBD2. The CDR3 is made up of 16 amino acids. Germline lookup yields CDR1 SGHRS and CDR2 YFSETQ. The V segment lost 0 bases and the J segment 3 bases; nucleotides outside the gene matches: 5. The CDR3 is CASSLGIAGATDTQYF. In nucleotides, the CDR3 is TGCGCCAGCAGCTTGGGGATAGCGGGAGCAACAGATACGCAGTATTTT.

The chain carries TRBV9 and TRBJ2-5, with a tentative D call TRBD2 (6 bases). Germline V gene sequence: CDR1 SGDLS, CDR2 YYNGEE. CDR3 length: 15 residues. Trimming removed 0 bases from V and 1 base from J, with 10 bases in between. The CDR3, as DNA: TGTGCCAGCAGCGTAGTTGGAGGGCTCCAAGAGACCCAGTACTTC. Its protein is CASSVVGGLQETQYF.

This clone has more than one count but fewer than ten. The J gene is TRBJ1-2, the V gene TRBV28; 9 bases agree with TRBD1. The CDR3 has 14 residues. V was clipped by 6 bases and J by 8 bases; unmatched bases: 10. Germline lookup yields CDR1 MDHEN and CDR2 SYDVKM. CDR3 DNA sequence: TGTGCCAGCAGCCCCGGGACAGGGAAAGGGGGCTACACCTTC. Residues: CASSPGTGKGGYTF.

This chain joins TRBV4-2 and TRBJ1-2; TRBD1 matches at 8 bases. Germline assignment: CDR1 LGHNA and CDR2 YNFKEQ. V lost 3 bases to trimming and J lost 10 bases; unmatched junction nucleotides: 1. The CDR3 is 11 amino acids. DNA for the CDR3: TGTGCCAGCAGCCAGACAGGGGACTACACCTTC. It yields the protein CASSQTGDYTF.

The rearrangement uses TRBV6-1 and TRBJ2-1; D ambiguous. Germline values: CDR1 MNHNS, CDR2 SASEGT. V was cut by 3 bases and J by 5 bases, with 2 bases left in between. The CDR3 is 11 residues long. CDR3 in DNA: TGTGCCAGCAGTGACGACAATGAGCAGTTCTTC. Protein sequence: CASSDDNEQFF.

This clone was observed a few times. V is TRBV4-1 and J is TRBJ2-7; D might be TRBD2 (6 bases). V lost 1 base and J 0 bases, leaving 10 bases between the germline ends. The length of the CDR3 is 15 residues. In germline, CDR1 is MGHRA, CDR2 YSYEKL. CDR3 in DNA: TGCGCCAGCAGCCAAGCGGGAGCTAACTCCTACGAGCAGTACTTC. This encodes CASSQAGANSYEQYF.

V usage is TRBV6-1 and J usage is TRBJ1-1; D is possibly TRBD1 (6 bases). Trimming shortened V by 5 bases and J by 4 bases, and 17 bases separated the two germline ends. CDR1 MNHNS and CDR2 SASEGT come from the germline V gene. This CDR3 is built from 15 residues. The CDR3 DNA sequence: TGTGCCAGCAGTTTCAAAACCGGGACAAGCACTGAAGCTTTCTTT. As protein: CASSFKTGTSTEAFF.

This chain uses TRBV2 with TRBJ2-1; 8 bases agree with TRBD1. CDR1 is SNHLY and CDR2 is FYNNEI in the germline V gene. The CDR3 extends over 15 amino acids. J gave up 9 bases and V 5 bases, and 12 bases lay outside the gene matches. The CDR3 reads CASSIRQGINAEQFF. In DNA, the CDR3 is TGTGCCAGCAGTATAAGACAGGGGATAAACGCTGAGCAGTTCTTC. Supplemented by reference TRBV2 and TRBJ2-1, the full variable domain reads EPEVTQTPSHQVTQMGQEVILRCVPISNHLYFYWYRQILGQKVEFLVSFYNNEISEKSEIFDDQFSVERPDGSNFTLKIRSTKLEDSAMYFCASSIRQGINAEQFFGPGTRLTVL.

As for this clone: Other DNA sequences in the sample encode the same CDR3. This chain connects TRBV6-5 to TRBJ2-1; 8 bases are shared with TRBD2. CDR1 is MNHEY and CDR2 is SVGAGI in the germline V gene. V shed 4 bases and J 4 bases; nucleotides not matched to a gene: 6. This CDR3 contains 15 residues. This chain's CDR3 is CASSSGLAGYNEQFF. CDR3 bases: TGTGCCAGCAGTTCCGGGCTAGCGGGTTACAATGAGCAGTTCTTC.